This T cell receptor (beta chain) was retrieved from a study of CD8 T cells in ankylosing spondylitis. This clonotype showed up just a few times. This CDR3 spans 14 amino acids. Per the germline V gene, CDR1 is SGHKS and CDR2 is YYEKEE (reference sequence). V lost 3 bases and J lost 4; bases outside the gene matches: 5. One entry per CDR3 protein, called by TCRdb with MiXCR from the 5' RACE reads. The sample holds around 300,000 distinct CDR3 sequences, around 15% seen once. This clonotype was obtained from a male donor with ankylosing spondylitis or in good health (not recorded which). Sequenced sample: blood, either unsorted or a sorted T cell fraction (not recorded which). The chain uses TRBV5-5 and TRBJ1-1; 8 bases agree with TRBD1. The CDR3 reads CASSSTGEGTEAFF. Written as DNA, the CDR3 is TGTGCCAGCAGCTCGACAGGGGAGGGCACTGAAGCTTTCTTT.